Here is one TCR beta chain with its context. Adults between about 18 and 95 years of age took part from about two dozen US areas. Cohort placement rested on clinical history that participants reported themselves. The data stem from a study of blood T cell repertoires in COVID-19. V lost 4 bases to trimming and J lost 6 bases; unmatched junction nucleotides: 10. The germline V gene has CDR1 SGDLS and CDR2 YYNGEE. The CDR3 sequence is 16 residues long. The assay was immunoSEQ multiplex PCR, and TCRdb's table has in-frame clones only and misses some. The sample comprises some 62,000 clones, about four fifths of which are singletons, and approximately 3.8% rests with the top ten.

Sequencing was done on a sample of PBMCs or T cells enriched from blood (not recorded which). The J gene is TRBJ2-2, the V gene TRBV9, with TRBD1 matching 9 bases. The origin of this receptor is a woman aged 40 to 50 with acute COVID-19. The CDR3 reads CASSSGTGTFPGELFF. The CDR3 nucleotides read TGTGCCAGCAGCAGCGGGACAGGGACGTTTCCCGGGGAGCTGTTTTTT. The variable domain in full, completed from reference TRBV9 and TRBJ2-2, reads DSGVTQTPKHLITATGQRVTLRCSPRSGDLSVYWYQQSLDQGLQFLIQYYNGEERAKGNILERFSAQQFPDLHSELNLSSLELGDSALYFCASSSGTGTFPGELFFGEGSRLTVL.